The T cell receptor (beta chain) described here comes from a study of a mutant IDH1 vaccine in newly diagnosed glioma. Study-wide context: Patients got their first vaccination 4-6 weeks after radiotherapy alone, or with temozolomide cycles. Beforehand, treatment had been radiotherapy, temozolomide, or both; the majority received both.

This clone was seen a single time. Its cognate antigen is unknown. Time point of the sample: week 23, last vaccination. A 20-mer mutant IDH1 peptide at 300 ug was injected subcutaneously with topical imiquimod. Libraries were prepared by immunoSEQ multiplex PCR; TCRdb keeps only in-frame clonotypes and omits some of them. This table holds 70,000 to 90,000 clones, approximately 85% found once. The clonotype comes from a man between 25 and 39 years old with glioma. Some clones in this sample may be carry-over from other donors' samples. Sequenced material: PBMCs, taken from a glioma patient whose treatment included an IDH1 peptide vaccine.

Written as DNA, the CDR3 is TGTGCCAGCAGTTCCCGGACAGGAGGTTACACTGAAGCTTTCTTT. Its protein product is CASSSRTGGYTEAFF. The chain has TRBV6-5 and TRBJ1-1; TRBD1 agrees at 7 bases. The CDR3 has 15 amino acids. CDR1 is MNHEY, CDR2 SVGAGI, per germline. J lost 3 bases, V lost 4 bases, and 8 bases had no gene match.